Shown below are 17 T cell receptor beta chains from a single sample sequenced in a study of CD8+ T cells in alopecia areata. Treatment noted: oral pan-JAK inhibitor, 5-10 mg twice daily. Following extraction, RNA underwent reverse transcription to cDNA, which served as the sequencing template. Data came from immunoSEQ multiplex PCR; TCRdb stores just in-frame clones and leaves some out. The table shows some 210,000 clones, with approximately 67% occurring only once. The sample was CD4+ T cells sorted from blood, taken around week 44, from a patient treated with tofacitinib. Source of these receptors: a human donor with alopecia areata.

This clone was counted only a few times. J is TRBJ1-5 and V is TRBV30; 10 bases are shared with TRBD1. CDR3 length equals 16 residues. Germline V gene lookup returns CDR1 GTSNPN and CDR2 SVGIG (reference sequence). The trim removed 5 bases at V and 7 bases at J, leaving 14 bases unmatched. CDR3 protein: CAWSTRGQGMYQPQHF. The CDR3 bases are TGTGCCTGGTCAACTCGGGGACAGGGGATGTACCAGCCCCAGCATTTT.

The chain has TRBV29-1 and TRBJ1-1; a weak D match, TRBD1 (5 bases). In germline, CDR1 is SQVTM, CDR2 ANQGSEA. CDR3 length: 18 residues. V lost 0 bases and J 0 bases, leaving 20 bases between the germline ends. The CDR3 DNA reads TGCAGCGTTGAAGATGGGTTTAGGCGGGACTCACTGAACACTGAAGCTTTCTTT. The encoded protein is CSVEDGFRRDSLNTEAFF.

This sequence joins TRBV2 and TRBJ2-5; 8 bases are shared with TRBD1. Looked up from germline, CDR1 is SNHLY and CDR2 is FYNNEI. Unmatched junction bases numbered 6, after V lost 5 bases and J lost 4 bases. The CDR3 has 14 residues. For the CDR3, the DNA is TGTGCCAGCAGTACGGGCAGGGGGCGAGAGACCCAGTACTTC. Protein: CASSTGRGRETQYF. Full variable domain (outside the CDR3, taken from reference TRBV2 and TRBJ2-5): EPEVTQTPSHQVTQMGQEVILRCVPISNHLYFYWYRQILGQKVEFLVSFYNNEISEKSEIFDDQFSVERPDGSNFTLKIRSTKLEDSAMYFCASSTGRGRETQYFGPGTRLLVL.

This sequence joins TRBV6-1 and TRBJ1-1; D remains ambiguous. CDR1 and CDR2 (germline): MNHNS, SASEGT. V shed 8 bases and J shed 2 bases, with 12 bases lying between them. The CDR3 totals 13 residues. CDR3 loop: CASSLRSNTEAFF. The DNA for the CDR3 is TGTGCCAGCTCCTTAAGGAGCAACACTGAAGCTTTCTTT.

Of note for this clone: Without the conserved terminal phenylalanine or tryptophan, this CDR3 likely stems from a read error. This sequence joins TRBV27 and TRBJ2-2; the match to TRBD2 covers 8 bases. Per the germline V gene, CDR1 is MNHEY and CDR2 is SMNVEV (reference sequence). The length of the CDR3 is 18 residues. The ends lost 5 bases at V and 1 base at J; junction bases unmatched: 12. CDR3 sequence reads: CASSPSAWRGENTGELFS. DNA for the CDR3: TGTGCCAGCAGTCCCTCGGCGTGGCGGGGGGAGAACACCGGGGAGCTGTTTTCT.

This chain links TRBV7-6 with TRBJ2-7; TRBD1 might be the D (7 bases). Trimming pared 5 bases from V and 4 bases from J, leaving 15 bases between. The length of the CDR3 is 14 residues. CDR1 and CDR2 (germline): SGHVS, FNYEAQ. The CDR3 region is CASSPRGAVYEQYF. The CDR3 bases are TGTGCCAGCAGCCCCAGGGGGGCGGTTTACGAGCAGTACTTC. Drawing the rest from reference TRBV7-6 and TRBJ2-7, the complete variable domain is GAGVSQSPRYKVTKRGQDVALRCDPISGHVSLYWYRQALGQGPEFLTYFNYEAQQDKSGLPNDRFSAERPEGSISTLTIQRTEQRDSAMYRCASSPRGAVYEQYFGPGTRLTVT.

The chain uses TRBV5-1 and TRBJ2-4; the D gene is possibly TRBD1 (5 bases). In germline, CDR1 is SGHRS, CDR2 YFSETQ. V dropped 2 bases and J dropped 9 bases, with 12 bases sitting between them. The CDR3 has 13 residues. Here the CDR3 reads CASSFDSGLIQYF. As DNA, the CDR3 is TGCGCCAGCAGCTTTGACAGTGGTCTCATTCAGTACTTC.

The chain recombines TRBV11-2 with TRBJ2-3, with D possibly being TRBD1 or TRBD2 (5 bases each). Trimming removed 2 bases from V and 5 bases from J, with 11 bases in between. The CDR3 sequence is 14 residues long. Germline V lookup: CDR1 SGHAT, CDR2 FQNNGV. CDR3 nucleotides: TGTGCCAGCAGCTTAATGGGGGTGAAAGATACGCAGTATTTT. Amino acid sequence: CASSLMGVKDTQYF. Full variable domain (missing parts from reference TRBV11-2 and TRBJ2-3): EAGVAQSPRYKIIEKRQSVAFWCNPISGHATLYWYQQILGQGPKLLIQFQNNGVVDDSQLPKDRFSAERLKGVDSTLKIQPAKLEDSAVYLCASSLMGVKDTQYFGPGTRLTVL.

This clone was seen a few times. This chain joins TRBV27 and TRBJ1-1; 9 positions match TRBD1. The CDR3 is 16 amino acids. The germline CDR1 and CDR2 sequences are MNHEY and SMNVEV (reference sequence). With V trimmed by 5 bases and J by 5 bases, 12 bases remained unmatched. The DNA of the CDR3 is TGTGCCAGCAGTCCGGGGGACAGGGTGCGGAGTACTGAAGCTTTCTTT. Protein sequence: CASSPGDRVRSTEAFF.

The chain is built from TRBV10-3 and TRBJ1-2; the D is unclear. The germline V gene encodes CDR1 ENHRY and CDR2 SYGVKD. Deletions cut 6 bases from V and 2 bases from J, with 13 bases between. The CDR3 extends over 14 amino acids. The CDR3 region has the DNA TGTGCCATCAGGGCAGGTAGCCAGAACTATGGCTACACCTTC. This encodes CAIRAGSQNYGYTF.

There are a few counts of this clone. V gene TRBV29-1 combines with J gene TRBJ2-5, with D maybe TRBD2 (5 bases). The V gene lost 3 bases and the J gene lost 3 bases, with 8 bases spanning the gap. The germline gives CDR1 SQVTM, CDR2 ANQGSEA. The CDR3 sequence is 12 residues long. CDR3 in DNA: TGCAGCGTTGACCGAGGGAAAGAGACCCAGTACTTC. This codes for CSVDRGKETQYF.

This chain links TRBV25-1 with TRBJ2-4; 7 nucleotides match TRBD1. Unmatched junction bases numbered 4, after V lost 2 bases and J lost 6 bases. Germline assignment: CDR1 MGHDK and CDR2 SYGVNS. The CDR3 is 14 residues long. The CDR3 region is CASSEGGQRNIQYF. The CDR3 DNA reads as TGTGCCAGCAGTGAAGGGGGACAGCGAAACATTCAGTACTTC.

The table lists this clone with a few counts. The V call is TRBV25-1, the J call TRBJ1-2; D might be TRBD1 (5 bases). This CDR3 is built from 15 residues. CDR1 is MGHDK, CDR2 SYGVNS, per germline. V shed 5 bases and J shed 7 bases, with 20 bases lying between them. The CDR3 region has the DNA TGTGCCAGCAGTATCTCCCAGGGTGCAGTGGTTGGCTACACCTTC. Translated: CASSISQGAVVGYTF.

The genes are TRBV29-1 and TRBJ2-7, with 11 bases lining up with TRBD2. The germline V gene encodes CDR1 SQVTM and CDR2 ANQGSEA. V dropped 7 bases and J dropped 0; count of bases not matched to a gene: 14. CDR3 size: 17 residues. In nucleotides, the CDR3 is TGCAGCGCCTTGGGTCTAGCGGGGGGCCAAAGCTCCTACGAGCAGTACTTC. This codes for CSALGLAGGQSSYEQYF.

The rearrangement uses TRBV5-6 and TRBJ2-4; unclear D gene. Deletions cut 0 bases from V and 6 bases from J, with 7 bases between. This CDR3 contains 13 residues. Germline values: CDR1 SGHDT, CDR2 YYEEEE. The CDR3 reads CASSLDSLNIQYF. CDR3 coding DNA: TGTGCCAGCAGCTTGGACTCCCTAAACATTCAGTACTTC.

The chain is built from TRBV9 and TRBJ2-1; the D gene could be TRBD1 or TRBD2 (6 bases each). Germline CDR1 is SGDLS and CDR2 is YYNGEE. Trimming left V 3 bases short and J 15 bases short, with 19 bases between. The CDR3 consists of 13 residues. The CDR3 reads CASSALLGGLTFF. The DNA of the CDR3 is TGTGCCAGCAGCGCCCTGTTGGGGGGCCTGACGTTCTTC.

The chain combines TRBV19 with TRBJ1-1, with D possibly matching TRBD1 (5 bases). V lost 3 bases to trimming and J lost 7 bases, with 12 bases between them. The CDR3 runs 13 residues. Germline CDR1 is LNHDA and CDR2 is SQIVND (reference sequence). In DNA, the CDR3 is TGTGCCAGTAGTATCAGGGTCGGCGGTGAAGCTTTCTTT. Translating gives CASSIRVGGEAFF.